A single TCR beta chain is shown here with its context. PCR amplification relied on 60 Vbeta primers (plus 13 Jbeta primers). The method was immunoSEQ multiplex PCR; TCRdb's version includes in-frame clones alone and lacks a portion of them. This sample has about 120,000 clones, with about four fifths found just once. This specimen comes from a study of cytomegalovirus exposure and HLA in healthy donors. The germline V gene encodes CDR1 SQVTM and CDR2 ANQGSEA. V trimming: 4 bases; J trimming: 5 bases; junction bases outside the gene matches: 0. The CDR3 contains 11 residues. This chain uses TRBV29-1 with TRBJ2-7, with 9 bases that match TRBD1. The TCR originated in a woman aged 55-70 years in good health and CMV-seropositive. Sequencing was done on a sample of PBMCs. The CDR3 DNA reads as TGCAGCGTTGGGGACAGGGACGAGCAGTACTTC. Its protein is CSVGDRDEQYF.